The 18 T cell receptor beta chains given below trace back to one sample, sequenced in a study of blood T cells in healthy people across ages. A second PCR of about 7 to 11 cycles used a sample-barcoded 5' primer and a J-beta primer mix. TCRdb re-called the 5' RACE reads through MiXCR, storing one row per CDR3 protein. The data contain some 760,000 distinct CDR3 sequences, about 25% of them seen just once; the ten biggest clones take up more than 7.5%. These sequences were also reported in another study, on T cells of mothers and their children.

The sample consisted of blood. Source of these receptors: a boy younger than 18 in good health.

This clonotype was seen only a few times. J is TRBJ2-7 and V is TRBV28, with D maybe TRBD1 (6 bases). V dropped 6 bases and J dropped 6 bases, with 18 bases sitting between them. Germline V gene sequence: CDR1 MDHEN, CDR2 SYDVKM. The CDR3 has 14 amino acids. The DNA of the CDR3 is TGTGCCAGCAGCAAGCAGGGGCCTCTAGTCGAGCAGTACTTC. It specifies CASSKQGPLVEQYF.

V is TRBV28 and J is TRBJ2-1; 8 bases agree with TRBD2. The J segment lost 6 bases and the V segment lost 6 bases, leaving 10 bases of the junction unmatched. Germline V gene data show CDR1 as MDHEN and CDR2 as SYDVKM. This CDR3 contains 15 residues. In DNA, the CDR3 is TGTGCCAGCAGCCCGACTAGCGTGGGGGTCAATGAGCAGTTCTTC. As protein: CASSPTSVGVNEQFF. The full variable domain, with the rest looked up from reference TRBV28 and TRBJ2-1, is DVKVTQSSRYLVKRTGEKVFLECVQDMDHENMFWYRQDPGLGLRLIYFSYDVKMKEKGDIPEGYSVSREKKERFSLILESASTNQTSMYLCASSPTSVGVNEQFFGPGTRLTVL.

This clonotype was seen a handful of times. V usage is TRBV7-6 and J usage is TRBJ2-1; no reliable D call. This CDR3 spans 13 amino acids. V lost 4 bases, J lost 4 bases, and 8 bases lay in between. Germline lookup yields CDR1 SGHVS and CDR2 FNYEAQ. The CDR3 reads CASSCKGYNEQFF. The CDR3 DNA reads TGTGCCAGCAGCTGTAAAGGGTACAATGAGCAGTTCTTC.

A few counts support this clonotype. As DNA, the CDR3 is TGTGCCAGCAGCTTTGCGGGAGAGGATACGCAGTATTTT. This gives the protein CASSFAGEDTQYF. The gene calls are TRBV9 and TRBJ2-3; 7 nucleotides agree with TRBD2. The CDR3 contains 13 residues. V trimming: 4 bases; J trimming: 6 bases; junction bases outside the gene matches: 5. Germline CDR1 reads SGDLS; CDR2 reads YYNGEE.

The chain has TRBV12-5 and TRBJ1-4; TRBD1 agrees at 7 bases. With 2 bases clipped from V and 8 bases from J, the junction kept 11 bases outside the gene matches. The germline V gene has CDR1 LGHNT and CDR2 FRNRAP. The CDR3 is 16 amino acids. CDR3 loop: CASGLSIPDRAEKLFF. In nucleotides, the CDR3 is TGTGCTAGTGGTTTGTCGATTCCCGACAGGGCCGAAAAACTGTTTTTT. Complete variable domain (other parts from reference TRBV12-5 and TRBJ1-4): DARVTQTPRHKVTEMGQEVTMRCQPILGHNTVFWYRQTMMQGLELLAYFRNRAPLDDSGMPKDRFSAEMPDATLATLKIQPSEPRDSAVYFCASGLSIPDRAEKLFFGSGTQLSVL.

The rearrangement links TRBV29-1 to TRBJ2-5, with D possibly being TRBD1 (6 bases). CDR1 is SQVTM and CDR2 is ANQGSEA in the germline V gene. The CDR3 has 12 amino acids. Trimming took off 5 bases at V and 6 bases at J, with 13 bases between the two ends. The CDR3 loop is CSVPGAMQTQYF. For the CDR3, the DNA is TGCAGCGTTCCAGGGGCAATGCAGACCCAGTACTTC. Full variable domain (rest looked up from reference TRBV29-1 and TRBJ2-5): SAVISQKPSRDICQRGTSLTIQCQVDSQVTMMFWYRQQPGQSLTLIATANQGSEATYESGFVIDKFPISRPNLTFSTLTVSNMSPEDSSIYLCSVPGAMQTQYFGPGTRLLVL.

This chain connects TRBV11-2 to TRBJ2-5; D remains unclear. Trimming left V 0 bases short and J 2 bases short, with 13 bases between. In germline, CDR1 is SGHAT, CDR2 FQNNGV. The CDR3 runs to 16 residues. The CDR3 DNA is TGTGCCAGCAGCTTAGATGGTCACACTTCGCAAGAGACCCAGTACTTC. It is translated as CASSLDGHTSQETQYF.

This chain joins TRBV9 and TRBJ2-3, with TRBD2 as a possible D gene (5 bases). The CDR3 runs 15 residues. The V and J ends lost 0 bases and 1 base respectively, with 9 bases between them. Germline V lookup: CDR1 SGDLS, CDR2 YYNGEE. CDR3 amino acids: CASSVDGIGTDTQYF. CDR3 bases: TGTGCCAGCAGCGTAGACGGGATCGGCACAGATACGCAGTATTTT.

The chain couples TRBV24-1 to TRBJ1-6; D is uncertain. The V and J ends lost 6 bases and 5 bases respectively, with 7 bases between them. The length of the CDR3 is 13 residues. CDR1 KGHDR and CDR2 SFDVKD come from the germline V gene. The CDR3 region has the DNA TGTGCCACCAGTCAAAGGGATAATTCACCCCTCCACTTT. It encodes CATSQRDNSPLHF.

The CDR3 protein is CASSLAGGFSGYTF. CDR3 bases: TGTGCCAGCAGTTTGGCAGGGGGCTTCTCTGGCTACACCTTC. The chain carries TRBV12-3 or TRBV12-4 and TRBJ1-2, with 8 bases matching TRBD1. V lost 3 bases to trimming and J lost 7 bases; unmatched junction nucleotides: 7. The length of the CDR3 is 14 residues.

This clonotype was picked up a small number of times. The chain has TRBV2 and TRBJ2-7; D is undetermined. Matching the DNA end better, TRBJ2-1 makes the J call doubtful. Germline loops: CDR1 SNHLY, CDR2 FYNNEI. CDR3 size: 15 residues. The CDR3 spells CASSEMWDGSNEQFF. CDR3 DNA: TGTGCCAGCAGTGAAATGTGGGATGGGTCCAATGAGCAGTTCTTC.

This clonotype was observed a single time. The rearrangement links TRBV2 to TRBJ2-7; D tentatively reads TRBD1 or TRBD2 (5 bases each). There are 14 residues in the CDR3. The germline V and J ends were trimmed by 6 bases and 0 bases, with 12 bases remaining between them. Per the germline V gene, CDR1 is SNHLY and CDR2 is FYNNEI. This CDR3 reads CASSGDPGSYEQYF. The CDR3, as DNA: TGTGCCAGCAGCGGGGACCCGGGCTCCTACGAGCAGTACTTC.

This clonotype was seen a single time. The chain combines TRBV3-1 with TRBJ2-4, with D perhaps TRBD1 (5 bases). Germline assignment: CDR1 LGHDT and CDR2 YNNKEL (reference sequence). The CDR3 spans 17 residues. V lost 0 bases and J lost 8, with 20 bases in between. CDR3 nucleotides: TGTGCCAGCAGCCAAGATTTACAGGCCGAATTCACAGACATTCAGTACTTC. Translated, it gives CASSQDLQAEFTDIQYF. Supplemented by reference TRBV3-1 and TRBJ2-4, the full variable domain reads DTAVSQTPKYLVTQMGNDKSIKCEQNLGHDTMYWYKQDSKKFLKIMFSYNNKELIINETVPNRFSPKSPDKAHLNLHINSLELGDSAVYFCASSQDLQAEFTDIQYFGAGTRLSVL.

The chain employs TRBV20-1 and TRBJ2-5; D may match TRBD1 or TRBD2 (5 bases each). The J call may be incorrect, as the DNA end agrees better with TRBJ2-7. The CDR3 is 12 residues long. Germline V gives CDR1 DFQATT, CDR2 SNEGSKA (reference sequence). CDR3 protein: CSAEGTEYEQYF. Here the CDR3 DNA reads TGCAGTGCCGAGGGGACGGAGTACGAGCAGTACTTC.

This chain links TRBV2 with TRBJ2-5; D remains unclear. This CDR3 is built from 14 residues. Trimming removed 3 bases from V and 5 bases from J, with 13 bases in between. Germline CDR1 and CDR2: SNHLY and FYNNEI. CDR3 DNA: TGTGCCAGCAGTGATCGTCCCGGTGGCGAGACCCAGTACTTC. Translated, it gives CASSDRPGGETQYF. Full variable domain (outside the CDR3, taken from reference TRBV2 and TRBJ2-5): EPEVTQTPSHQVTQMGQEVILRCVPISNHLYFYWYRQILGQKVEFLVSFYNNEISEKSEIFDDQFSVERPDGSNFTLKIRSTKLEDSAMYFCASSDRPGGETQYFGPGTRLLVL.

This clonotype was found a few times. The chain couples TRBV28 to TRBJ2-5, with 10 bases identical to TRBD1. Germline values: CDR1 MDHEN, CDR2 SYDVKM. J lost 5 bases, V lost 4 bases, and 10 bases had no gene match. The CDR3 loop spans 16 amino acids. CDR3 nucleotide sequence: TGTGCCAGCAGTTCTGACAGGGGGCTAGGATTGGAGACCCAGTACTTC. The encoded protein is CASSSDRGLGLETQYF.

The rearrangement uses TRBV11-2 and TRBJ2-3; D uncertain. Trimming left V 8 bases short and J 6 bases short, with 12 bases between. The germline CDR1 and CDR2 sequences are SGHAT and FQNNGV. The length of the CDR3 is 12 residues. The chain's CDR3 is CASGELWDTQYF. DNA of the CDR3: TGTGCCAGCGGGGAACTGTGGGATACGCAGTATTTT.

The chain recombines TRBV12-3 or TRBV12-4 with TRBJ2-3; D not certain. V lost 5 bases to trimming and J lost 3 bases, with 15 bases between them. CDR3 length equals 15 residues. CDR3 coding DNA: TGTGCCAGCAGTCCTCCTCTCTCGCAGACAGATACGCAGTATTTT. Translated, it gives CASSPPLSQTDTQYF.